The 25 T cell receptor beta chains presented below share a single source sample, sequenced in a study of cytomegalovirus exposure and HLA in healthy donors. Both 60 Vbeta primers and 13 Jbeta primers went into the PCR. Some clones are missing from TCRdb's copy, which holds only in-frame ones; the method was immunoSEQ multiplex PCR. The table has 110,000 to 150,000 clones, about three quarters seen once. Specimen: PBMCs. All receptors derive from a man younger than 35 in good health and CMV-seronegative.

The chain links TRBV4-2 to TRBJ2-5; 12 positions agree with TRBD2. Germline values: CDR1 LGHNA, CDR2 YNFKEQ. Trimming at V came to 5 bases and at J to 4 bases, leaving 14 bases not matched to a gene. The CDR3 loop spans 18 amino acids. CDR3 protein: CASSLPGLAGLGGETQYF. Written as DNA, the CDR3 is TGTGCCAGCAGCTTGCCGGGACTAGCGGGCTTGGGGGGAGAGACCCAGTACTTC.

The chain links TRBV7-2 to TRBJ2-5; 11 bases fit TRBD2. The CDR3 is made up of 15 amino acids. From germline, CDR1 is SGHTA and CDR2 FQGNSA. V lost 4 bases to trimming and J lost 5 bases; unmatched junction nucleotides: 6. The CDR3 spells CASSSLAGGRETQYF. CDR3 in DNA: TGTGCCAGCAGCTCCCTAGCGGGAGGTCGGGAGACCCAGTACTTC. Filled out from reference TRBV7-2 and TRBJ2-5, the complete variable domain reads GAGVSQSPSNKVTEKGKDVELRCDPISGHTALYWYRQSLGQGLEFLIYFQGNSAPDKSGLPSDRFSAERTGGSVSTLTIQRTQQEDSAVYLCASSSLAGGRETQYFGPGTRLLVL.

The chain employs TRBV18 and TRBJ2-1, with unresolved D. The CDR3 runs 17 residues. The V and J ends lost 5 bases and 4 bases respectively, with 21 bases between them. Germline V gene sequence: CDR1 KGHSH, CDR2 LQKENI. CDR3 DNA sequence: TGTGCCAGCTCAGCCCGACTCTCTCGAAGCGAATACAATGAGCAGTTCTTC. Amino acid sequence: CASSARLSRSEYNEQFF.

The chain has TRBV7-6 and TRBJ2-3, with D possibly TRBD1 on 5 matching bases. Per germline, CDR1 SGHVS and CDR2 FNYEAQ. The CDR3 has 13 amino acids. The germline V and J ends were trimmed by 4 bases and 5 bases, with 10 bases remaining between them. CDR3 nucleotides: TGTGCCAGCAGCTCCCAAAGGGGAGATACGCAGTATTTT. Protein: CASSSQRGDTQYF.

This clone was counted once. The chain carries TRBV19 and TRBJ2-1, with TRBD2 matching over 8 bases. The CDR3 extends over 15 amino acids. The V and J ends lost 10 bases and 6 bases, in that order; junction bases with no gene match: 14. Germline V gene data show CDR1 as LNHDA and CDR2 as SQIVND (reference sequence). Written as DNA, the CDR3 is TGTGCCACCGCCGGGGCCAGCGGGAGCCCCAATGAGCAGTTCTTC. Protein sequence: CATAGASGSPNEQFF.

CDR3 loop: CASGTSGYNEQFF. The CDR3 DNA sequence: TGTGCCTCGGGGACTAGCGGATACAATGAGCAGTTCTTC. V and J are TRBV7-3 and TRBJ2-1; TRBD2 matches at 11 bases. V shed 11 bases, J shed 4 bases, and the junction held 4 bases outside the gene matches. Germline V gene sequence: CDR1 SGHTA, CDR2 FQGTGA. The CDR3 spans 13 residues.

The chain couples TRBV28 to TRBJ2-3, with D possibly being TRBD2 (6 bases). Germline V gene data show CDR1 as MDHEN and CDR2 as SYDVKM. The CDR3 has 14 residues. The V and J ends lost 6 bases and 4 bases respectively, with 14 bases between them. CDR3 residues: CASSTPAGADTQYF. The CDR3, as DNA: TGTGCCAGCAGCACTCCAGCGGGCGCAGATACGCAGTATTTT.

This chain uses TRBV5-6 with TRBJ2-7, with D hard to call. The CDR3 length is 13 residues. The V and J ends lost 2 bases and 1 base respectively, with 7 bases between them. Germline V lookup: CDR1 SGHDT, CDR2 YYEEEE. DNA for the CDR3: TGTGCCAGCAGCTTCACAGAATCCTACGAGCAGTACTTC. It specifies CASSFTESYEQYF.

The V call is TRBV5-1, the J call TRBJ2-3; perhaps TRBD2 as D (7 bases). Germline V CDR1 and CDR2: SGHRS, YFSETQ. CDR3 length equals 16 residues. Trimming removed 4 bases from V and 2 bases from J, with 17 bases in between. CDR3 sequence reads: CASSPLTGGLTDTQYF. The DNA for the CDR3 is TGCGCCAGCAGCCCCCTGACGGGGGGCCTCACAGATACGCAGTATTTT.

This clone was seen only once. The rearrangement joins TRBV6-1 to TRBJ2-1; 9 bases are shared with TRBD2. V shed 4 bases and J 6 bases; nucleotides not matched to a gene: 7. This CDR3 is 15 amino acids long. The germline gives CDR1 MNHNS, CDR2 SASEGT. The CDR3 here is CASSAQRGESNEQFF. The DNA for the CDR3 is TGTGCCAGCAGTGCTCAGCGGGGGGAAAGCAATGAGCAGTTCTTC.

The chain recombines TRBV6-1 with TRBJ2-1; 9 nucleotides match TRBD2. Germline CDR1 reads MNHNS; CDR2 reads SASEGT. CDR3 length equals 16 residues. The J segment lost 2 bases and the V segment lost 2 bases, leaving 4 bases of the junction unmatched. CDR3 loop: CASSEMWTSAYNEQFF. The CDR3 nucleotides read TGTGCCAGCAGTGAAATGTGGACTAGCGCCTACAATGAGCAGTTCTTC.

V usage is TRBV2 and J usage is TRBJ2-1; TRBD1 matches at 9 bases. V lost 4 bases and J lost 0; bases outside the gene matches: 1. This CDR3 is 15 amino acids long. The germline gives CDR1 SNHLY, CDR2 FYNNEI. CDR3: CASSGDRASYNEQFF. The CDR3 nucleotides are TGTGCCAGCAGTGGGGACAGGGCCTCCTACAATGAGCAGTTCTTC.

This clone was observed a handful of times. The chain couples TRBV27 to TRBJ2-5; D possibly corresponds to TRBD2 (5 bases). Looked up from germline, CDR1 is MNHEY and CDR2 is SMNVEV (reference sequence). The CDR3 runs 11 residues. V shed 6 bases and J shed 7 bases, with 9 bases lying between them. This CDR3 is CASSLGRTQYF. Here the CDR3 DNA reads TGTGCCAGCAGCTTGGGGAGGACCCAGTACTTC.

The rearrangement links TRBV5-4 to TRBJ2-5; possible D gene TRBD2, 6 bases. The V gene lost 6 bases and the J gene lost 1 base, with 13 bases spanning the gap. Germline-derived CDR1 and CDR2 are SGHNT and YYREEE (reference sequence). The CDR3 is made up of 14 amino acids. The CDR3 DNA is TGTGCCAGCACCGCTGGGGGGACCCAAGAGACCCAGTACTTC. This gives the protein CASTAGGTQETQYF.

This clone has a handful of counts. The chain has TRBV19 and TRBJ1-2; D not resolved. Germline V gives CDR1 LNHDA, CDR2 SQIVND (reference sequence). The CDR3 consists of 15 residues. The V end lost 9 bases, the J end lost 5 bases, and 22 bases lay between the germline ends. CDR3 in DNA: TGTGCCAGAATACGTGACACCTCCTTAACTTATGGCTACACCTTC. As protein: CARIRDTSLTYGYTF.

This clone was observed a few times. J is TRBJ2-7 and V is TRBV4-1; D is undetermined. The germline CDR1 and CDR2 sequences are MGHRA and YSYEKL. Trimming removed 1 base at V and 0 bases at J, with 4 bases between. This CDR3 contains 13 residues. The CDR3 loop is CASSQVASYEQYF. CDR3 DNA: TGCGCCAGCAGCCAAGTAGCCTCCTACGAGCAGTACTTC.

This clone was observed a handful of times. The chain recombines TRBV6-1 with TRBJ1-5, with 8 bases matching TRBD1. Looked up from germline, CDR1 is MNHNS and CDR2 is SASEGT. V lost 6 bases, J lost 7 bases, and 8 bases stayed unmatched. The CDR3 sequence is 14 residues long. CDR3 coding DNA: TGTGCCAGCAGCCACAGGGGGAATAGGCAGCCCCAGCATTTT. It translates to CASSHRGNRQPQHF.

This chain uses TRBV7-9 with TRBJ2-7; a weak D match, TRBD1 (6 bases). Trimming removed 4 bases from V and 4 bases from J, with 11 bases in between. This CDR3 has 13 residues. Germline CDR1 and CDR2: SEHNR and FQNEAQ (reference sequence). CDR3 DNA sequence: TGTGCCAGCAGCTCGGGACACCTATACGAGCAGTACTTC. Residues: CASSSGHLYEQYF.

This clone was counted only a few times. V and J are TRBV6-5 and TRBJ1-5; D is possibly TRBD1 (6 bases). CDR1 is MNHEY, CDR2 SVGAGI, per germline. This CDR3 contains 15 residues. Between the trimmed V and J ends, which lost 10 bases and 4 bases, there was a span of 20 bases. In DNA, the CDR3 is TGTGCCACCTCCAGGGTGATAGGGGGTAATCAGCCCCAGCATTTT. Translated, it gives CATSRVIGGNQPQHF.

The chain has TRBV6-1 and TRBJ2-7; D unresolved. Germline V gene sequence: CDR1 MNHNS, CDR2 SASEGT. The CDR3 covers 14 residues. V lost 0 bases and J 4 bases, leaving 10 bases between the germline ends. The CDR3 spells CASSEADLGYEQYF. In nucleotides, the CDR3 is TGTGCCAGCAGTGAAGCCGACCTCGGGTACGAGCAGTACTTC.

DNA of the CDR3: TGTGCCAGCAGCTTACCAGGGGGCTACGAGCAGTACTTC. Translated, it gives CASSLPGGYEQYF. This sequence joins TRBV7-2 and TRBJ2-7, with 7 bases fitting TRBD1. In germline, CDR1 is SGHTA, CDR2 FQGNSA. The CDR3 totals 13 residues. Trimming took 2 bases from V and 3 from J; bases not matched to a gene: 1.

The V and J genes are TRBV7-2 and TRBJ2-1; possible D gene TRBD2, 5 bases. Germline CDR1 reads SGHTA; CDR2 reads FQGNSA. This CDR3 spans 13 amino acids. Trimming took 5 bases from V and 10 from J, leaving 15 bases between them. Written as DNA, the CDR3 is TGTGCCAGCAGCCTCGGACGGCGGGTCGAGCAGTTCTTC. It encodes CASSLGRRVEQFF.

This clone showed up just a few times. CDR3 residues: CASSQVSGTSNEKLFF. The CDR3 DNA sequence: TGTGCCAGCAGCCAAGTGTCTGGGACTTCCAATGAAAAACTGTTTTTT. V usage is TRBV14 and J usage is TRBJ1-4, with D tentatively TRBD1 (5 bases). The CDR3 spans 16 residues. From germline, CDR1 is SGHDN and CDR2 FVKESK. Trimming took off 1 base at V and 5 bases at J, with 14 bases between the two ends.

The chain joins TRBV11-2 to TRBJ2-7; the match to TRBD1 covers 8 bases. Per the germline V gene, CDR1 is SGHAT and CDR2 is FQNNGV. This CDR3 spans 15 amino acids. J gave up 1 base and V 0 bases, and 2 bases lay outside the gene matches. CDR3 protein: CASSLERTGSYEQYF. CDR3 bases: TGTGCCAGCAGCTTAGAAAGGACAGGGTCCTACGAGCAGTACTTC.

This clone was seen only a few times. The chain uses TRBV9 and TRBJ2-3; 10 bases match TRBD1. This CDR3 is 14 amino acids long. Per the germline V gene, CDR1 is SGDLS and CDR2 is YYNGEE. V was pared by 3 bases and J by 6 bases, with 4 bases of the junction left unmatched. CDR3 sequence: CASSAGQGRDTQYF. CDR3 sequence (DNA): TGTGCCAGCAGCGCGGGACAGGGGAGGGATACGCAGTATTTT.